The T cell receptor beta chain under discussion was sequenced for a study of HIV-infected children after antiretroviral therapy interruption. Study-level information: Children's median ages were roughly 9.7 years and 8 years by group. Study results and limitations: The Gini coefficient of naive CD4+ repertoires rose, returning to baseline by 3 years.

This clonotype has at least ten counts. Its antigen is unknown. Unique molecular identifiers were included in an RNA-based 3' RACE TCR library. One entry per CDR3 protein results from TCRdb running MiXCR on the 3' RACE reads. The sample lists more than 85,000 distinct CDR3 sequences; around 6.9% were seen once. V lost 0 bases and J 10 bases, leaving 9 bases between the germline ends. CDR3 length: 12 amino acids. Germline lookup yields CDR1 ENHRY and CDR2 SYGVKD. Treatment of the sample: PENTA 11 planned treatment interruption arm or continuous ART arm. The chain joins TRBV10-3 to TRBJ1-1; D is uncertain. The sequence derives from a pool of human donors with HIV. The source was CD45RA+ CD4+ T cells from PBMCs, pooled from several time points, collected from a donor given antiretroviral therapy, either interrupted or continuous. Subset given: naive CD4+ CD45RA+ CD45RO- T cells. CDR3 in DNA: TGTGCCATCAGTGAGTCTCCGGTGGGAGCTTTCTTT. Protein sequence: CAISESPVGAFF.